Listed here are 30 T cell receptor beta chains from one sample, sequenced in a study of T cells after yellow fever vaccination. TCRdb processed the 5' RACE reads anew with MiXCR; each CDR3 protein has one entry. The sample yields around 100,000 distinct CDR3 sequences, 4.5% to 6% seen once. Sequenced material: CD8+ T cells sorted from PBMCs, taken 10 days after the yellow fever booster vaccination. Receptors originate from a man between 18 and 35 years old who received the YFV17D yellow fever vaccine.

The table lists this clonotype with many counts. This chain joins TRBV5-6 and TRBJ2-3; D possibly corresponds to TRBD2 (5 bases). The CDR3 is 14 residues long. V gave up 0 bases and J gave up 1 base, with 6 bases separating them. CDR1 and CDR2 from the germline V gene are SGHDT and YYEEEE. In DNA, the CDR3 is TGTGCCAGCAGCTTGGAGGAGGGCACAGATACGCAGTATTTT. Its protein product is CASSLEEGTDTQYF. The whole variable domain, filled in from reference TRBV5-6 and TRBJ2-3, reads DAGVTQSPTHLIKTRGQQVTLRCSPKSGHDTVSWYQQALGQGPQFIFQYYEEEERQRGNFPDRFSGHQFPNYSSELNVNALLLGDSALYLCASSLEEGTDTQYFGPGTRLTVL.

The gene calls are TRBV6-5 and TRBJ1-6; weak D call: TRBD1 (5 bases). The CDR3 loop spans 17 amino acids. The V end lost 0 bases, the J end lost 10 bases, and 19 bases lay between the germline ends. Germline V lookup: CDR1 MNHEY, CDR2 SVGAGI. CDR3 sequence (DNA): TGTGCCAGCAGTTACTCGGCAGGGCGATTCGGGGGGTCACCCCTCCACTTT. It yields the protein CASSYSAGRFGGSPLHF.

V and J are TRBV14 and TRBJ1-2, with D unresolved. This CDR3 region has 16 residues. The germline V and J ends were trimmed by 4 bases and 8 bases, with 23 bases remaining between them. The germline CDR1 and CDR2 sequences are SGHDN and FVKESK. The CDR3 is CASSRLPGTEAIGYTF. The CDR3 DNA is TGTGCCAGCAGCCGCTTACCGGGCACAGAAGCTATCGGCTACACCTTC.

This clonotype was counted between two and nine times. The J gene is TRBJ1-1, the V gene TRBV11-2; D gene ambiguous. Germline V gene data show CDR1 as SGHAT and CDR2 as FQNNGV. Trimming left V 4 bases short and J 2 bases short, with 14 bases between. This CDR3 has 15 residues. This CDR3 reads CASSSEAGINTEAFF. The CDR3 DNA sequence: TGTGCCAGCAGCTCGGAGGCAGGAATTAACACTGAAGCTTTCTTT. The variable domain in full, with the rest retrieved from reference TRBV11-2 and TRBJ1-1, is EAGVAQSPRYKIIEKRQSVAFWCNPISGHATLYWYQQILGQGPKLLIQFQNNGVVDDSQLPKDRFSAERLKGVDSTLKIQPAKLEDSAVYLCASSSEAGINTEAFFGQGTRLTVV.

Ten or more counts support this clonotype. The V and J genes are TRBV7-3 and TRBJ2-2; 7 bases map to TRBD2. CDR3 size: 16 residues. With V trimmed by 1 base and J by 5 bases, 7 bases remained unmatched. Germline loops: CDR1 SGHTA, CDR2 FQGTGA. The DNA of the CDR3 is TGTGCCAGCAGCTTAAGTCTGGCGGGGGAGACCGGGGAGCTGTTTTTT. Amino acid sequence: CASSLSLAGETGELFF.

The chain links TRBV25-1 to TRBJ2-1; D is unclear. In germline, CDR1 is MGHDK, CDR2 SYGVNS. V was clipped by 4 bases and J by 0 bases, with 4 bases between them. CDR3 length: 13 residues. This CDR3 is CASSVDSYNEQFF. CDR3 sequence (DNA): TGTGCCAGCAGTGTGGACTCCTACAATGAGCAGTTCTTC.

In its sample, this clonotype was seen a few times. The J gene is TRBJ2-7, the V gene TRBV18; D is perhaps TRBD1 or TRBD2 (6 bases each). Germline CDR1 is KGHSH and CDR2 is LQKENI. The length of the CDR3 is 14 residues. Deletions cut 3 bases from V and 2 bases from J, with 11 bases between. DNA for the CDR3: TGTGCCAGCTCACCGACAGGAGGGACCTACGAGCAGTACTTC. Encoded protein: CASSPTGGTYEQYF.

The rearrangement links TRBV20-1 to TRBJ1-1; D is unresolved. The V end was cut by 1 base, the J end by 1 base, with 22 bases between. The V gene's germline CDR1 is DFQATT and CDR2 SNEGSKA (reference sequence). This CDR3 is 18 amino acids long. CDR3 region: CSARGSVAKMVTNTEAFF. The CDR3 nucleotides read TGCAGTGCTAGAGGGAGTGTCGCAAAAATGGTAACGAACACTGAAGCTTTCTTT.

This clonotype was seen a few times. The rearrangement joins TRBV7-2 to TRBJ2-5, with TRBD2 matching 8 bases. The germline V gene encodes CDR1 SGHTA and CDR2 FQGNSA. The CDR3 is 17 amino acids. Trimming took 1 base from V and 5 from J; bases not matched to a gene: 12. The CDR3 reads CASSLGGAGARRETQYF. CDR3 nucleotides: TGTGCCAGCAGCTTAGGGGGAGCGGGGGCCCGTCGTGAGACCCAGTACTTC.

V is TRBV12-3 or TRBV12-4 and J is TRBJ2-1, with TRBD2 identical over 16 bases. CDR3 size: 19 residues. V was clipped by 6 bases and J by 5 bases; unmatched bases: 13. The CDR3 sequence is CASRHGTSGGAVFHNEQFF. The DNA for the CDR3 is TGTGCCAGCAGACATGGGACTAGCGGGGGGGCCGTTTTCCACAATGAGCAGTTCTTC.

The chain links TRBV12-3 or TRBV12-4 to TRBJ1-1; D is possibly TRBD1 (5 bases). The CDR3 spans 11 residues. V was pared by 6 bases and J by 8 bases, with 10 bases between. CDR3: CASRLGPEAFF. The CDR3 region has the DNA TGTGCCAGCAGGCTGGGGCCGGAAGCTTTCTTT.

The sample holds many counts of this clonotype. The CDR3 here is CASSPAGANTGELFF. In nucleotides, the CDR3 is TGTGCCAGCAGCCCCGCGGGGGCGAACACCGGGGAGCTGTTTTTT. The V gene is TRBV6-5, the J gene TRBJ2-2, with 7 bases aligning to TRBD2. The CDR3 is 15 residues long. The V segment lost 6 bases and the J segment 0 bases; nucleotides outside the gene matches: 4. Germline V gene sequence: CDR1 MNHEY, CDR2 SVGAGI.

This chain links TRBV4-2 with TRBJ1-1; weak D call: TRBD1 (5 bases). The CDR3 spans 15 residues. Germline V lookup: CDR1 LGHNA, CDR2 YNFKEQ. Trimming shortened V by 4 bases and J by 5 bases, and 17 bases separated the two germline ends. In nucleotides, the CDR3 is TGTGCCAGCAGCCCTATGGGGGGAGGGGAGACTGAAGCTTTCTTT. The encoded protein is CASSPMGGGETEAFF.

The V and J genes are TRBV4-3 and TRBJ2-1, with 13 bases aligning to TRBD2. The CDR3 runs to 16 residues. Trimming removed 1 base from V and 9 bases from J; junction bases left unmatched: 6. CDR1 and CDR2 (germline): LGHNA, YSLEER. The CDR3 DNA is TGCGCCAGCAGCCAAGGGACTAGCGGGAGTGGGGGTGAGCAGTTCTTC. Its protein product is CASSQGTSGSGGEQFF.

The chain combines TRBV5-1 with TRBJ2-3; D call uncertain. This CDR3 has 14 residues. Germline CDR1 is SGHRS and CDR2 is YFSETQ. Deletions cut 0 bases from V and 2 bases from J, with 7 bases between. The CDR3 region is CASSLVYDTDTQYF. For the CDR3, the DNA is TGCGCCAGCAGCTTGGTCTACGACACAGATACGCAGTATTTT.

The chain couples TRBV19 to TRBJ2-1; possibly TRBD1 for D (6 bases). With 3 bases removed from V and 4 bases from J, the gap between germline ends came to 7 bases. Germline CDR1 and CDR2: LNHDA and SQIVND (reference sequence). The CDR3 extends over 13 amino acids. The CDR3, as DNA: TGTGCCAGTAGTATGGGGACATACAATGAGCAGTTCTTC. Its protein product is CASSMGTYNEQFF.

This clonotype was observed a handful of times. The DNA of the CDR3 is TGCAGTGCTATCGGGACATCCCTCTACGAGCAGTACGTC. Protein sequence: CSAIGTSLYEQYV. The gene calls are TRBV20-1 and TRBJ2-7, with TRBD1 as a possible D gene (6 bases). The CDR3 has 13 amino acids. Germline V gene data show CDR1 as DFQATT and CDR2 as SNEGSKA (reference sequence). V lost 4 bases, J lost 3 bases, and 13 bases lay in between.

The chain joins TRBV7-2 to TRBJ2-3; possibly TRBD2 for D (5 bases). This CDR3 region has 16 residues. Germline V lookup: CDR1 SGHTA, CDR2 FQGNSA. The V and J ends lost 2 bases and 0 bases respectively, with 12 bases between them. The CDR3 sequence is CASSLFGGLSTDTQYF. The CDR3 nucleotides are TGTGCCAGCAGCTTATTCGGCGGACTTAGCACAGATACGCAGTATTTT. The variable domain in full, completed from reference TRBV7-2 and TRBJ2-3, reads GAGVSQSPSNKVTEKGKDVELRCDPISGHTALYWYRQSLGQGLEFLIYFQGNSAPDKSGLPSDRFSAERTGGSVSTLTIQRTQQEDSAVYLCASSLFGGLSTDTQYFGPGTRLTVL.

This clonotype came up a few times. V usage is TRBV11-2 and J usage is TRBJ1-4; the match to TRBD1 covers 10 bases. The CDR3 contains 15 residues. V lost 5 bases and J lost 8; bases outside the gene matches: 8. Germline loops: CDR1 SGHAT, CDR2 FQNNGV. CDR3 coding DNA: TGTGCCAGCAGCGTCCGGGACAGGGGTCGGGAAAAACTGTTTTTT. Translating gives CASSVRDRGREKLFF.

The chain carries TRBV9 and TRBJ1-2; D unclear. CDR1 SGDLS and CDR2 YYNGEE come from the germline V gene. The CDR3 sequence is 13 residues long. The V end was cut by 0 bases, the J end by 2 bases, with 5 bases between. The CDR3 sequence is CASSVVGNYGYTF. The CDR3, as DNA: TGTGCCAGCAGCGTAGTTGGGAACTATGGCTACACCTTC. Complete variable domain (other parts from reference TRBV9 and TRBJ1-2): DSGVTQTPKHLITATGQRVTLRCSPRSGDLSVYWYQQSLDQGLQFLIQYYNGEERAKGNILERFSAQQFPDLHSELNLSSLELGDSALYFCASSVVGNYGYTFGSGTRLTVV.

This clonotype showed up many times. In DNA, the CDR3 is TGTGCCAGCAGCTCGGGCGGTTCCTACAATGAGCAGTTCTTC. This codes for CASSSGGSYNEQFF. The rearrangement links TRBV7-3 to TRBJ2-1, with no clear D. The CDR3 is 14 amino acids. V was trimmed by 4 bases and J by 1 base, leaving 8 bases between them. Looked up from germline, CDR1 is SGHTA and CDR2 is FQGTGA.

This clonotype came up many times. The genes are TRBV9 and TRBJ2-1; D possibly corresponds to TRBD2 (5 bases). The CDR3 runs to 11 residues. Germline V gives CDR1 SGDLS, CDR2 YYNGEE. Trimming removed 3 bases from V and 9 bases from J, with 7 bases in between. The CDR3 protein is CASSATIEQFF. The CDR3 bases are TGTGCCAGCAGCGCGACTATTGAGCAGTTCTTC.

In its sample, this clonotype was seen many times. The chain couples TRBV12-3 or TRBV12-4 to TRBJ2-5; TRBD2 is a possible D gene (6 bases). This CDR3 is built from 15 residues. Trimming pared 2 bases from V and 2 bases from J, leaving 12 bases between. The CDR3 here is CASSLLQRGQETQYF. The CDR3 DNA reads TGTGCCAGCAGTTTATTGCAACGGGGGCAAGAGACCCAGTACTTC.

For the CDR3, the DNA is TGTGCCAGCAGCCAAGCTTCAACTGGGGAGACCCAGTACTTC. This gives the protein CASSQASTGETQYF. The rearrangement links TRBV4-2 to TRBJ2-5, with no clear D. V dropped 1 base and J dropped 5 bases, with 11 bases sitting between them. In germline, CDR1 is LGHNA, CDR2 YNFKEQ. The CDR3 totals 14 residues.

The V gene is TRBV4-1, the J gene TRBJ2-1, with no clear D. CDR1 is MGHRA, CDR2 YSYEKL, per germline. V lost 1 base to trimming and J lost 0 bases, with 13 bases between them. This CDR3 is built from 17 residues. CDR3: CASSQAPQQSSYNEQFF. The CDR3 nucleotides are TGCGCCAGCAGCCAAGCCCCCCAGCAGAGCTCCTACAATGAGCAGTTCTTC.

The chain's CDR3 is CASSLGGAGANPVDTQYF. For the CDR3, the DNA is TGCGCCAGCAGCTTAGGCGGCGCCGGGGCCAACCCGGTCGATACGCAGTATTTT. The J gene is TRBJ2-3, the V gene TRBV5-1, with D perhaps matching TRBD1 or TRBD2 (5 bases each). Germline V gene sequence: CDR1 SGHRS, CDR2 YFSETQ. This CDR3 spans 18 amino acids. V was shortened by 2 bases and J by 6 bases, with 25 bases between the two germline ends.

This clonotype was found a few times. V and J are TRBV7-9 and TRBJ2-7, with 9 nucleotides matching TRBD1. Trimming cost V 3 bases and J 2 bases; bases outside gene matches: 2. CDR1 and CDR2 (germline): SEHNR, FQNEAQ (reference sequence). This CDR3 has 14 residues. Here the CDR3 DNA reads TGTGCCAGCAGCTTGGACAGGGGAACCTACGAGCAGTACGTC. Translated, it gives CASSLDRGTYEQYV.

This clonotype was counted between two and nine times. V and J are TRBV12-3 or TRBV12-4 and TRBJ1-1; D gene uncertain. Trimming cost V 3 bases and J 5 bases, with 13 bases left between them. The CDR3 runs to 14 residues. The CDR3 region is CASSFLPRRTEAFF. CDR3 bases: TGTGCCAGCAGTTTTTTGCCCCGGAGGACTGAAGCTTTCTTT.

In its sample, this clonotype was seen many times. CDR3 protein: CASSPMTGSGANVLTF. The CDR3 nucleotides are TGCGCCAGCAGCCCAATGACAGGGTCTGGGGCCAACGTCCTGACTTTC. The rearrangement links TRBV5-1 to TRBJ2-6, with 7 bases matching TRBD1. Losses at the gene ends were 4 bases for V and 1 base for J; bases not matched to a gene: 5. The CDR3 is 16 amino acids. The germline gives CDR1 SGHRS, CDR2 YFSETQ. Full variable domain (remainder filled in from reference TRBV5-1 and TRBJ2-6): KAGVTQTPRYLIKTRGQQVTLSCSPISGHRSVSWYQQTPGQGLQFLFEYFSETQRNKGNFPGRFSGRQFSNSRSEMNVSTLELGDSALYLCASSPMTGSGANVLTFGAGSRLTVL.

The table lists this clonotype with many counts. CDR3 nucleotide sequence: TGTGCCAGCAGTGAATACCGACAGTTAAACAATGAGCAGTTCTTC. It translates to CASSEYRQLNNEQFF. This chain connects TRBV2 to TRBJ2-1; possible D gene TRBD1, 5 bases. Germline-derived CDR1 and CDR2 are SNHLY and FYNNEI. The germline V and J ends were trimmed by 2 bases and 5 bases, with 13 bases remaining between them. The CDR3 runs 15 residues.